This T cell receptor (beta chain) was sequenced during a study of identical twins. TCRdb reanalysed the 5' RACE reads using MiXCR and keeps one entry per CDR3 protein. The data show 300,000 or so distinct CDR3 sequences, just under 9.5% seen once. Study-wide results and limits: For cord blood, abundant beta clonotypes had fewer insertions, unlike memory repertoires, which showed none.

Healthy Caucasians supplied all donations. There are 19 residues in the CDR3. The trim removed 7 bases at V and 1 base at J, leaving 15 bases unmatched. Germline values: CDR1 MNHNS, CDR2 SASEGT. This clonotype was found many times. Its antigen is unidentified. The data were also submitted as part of a second study, on yellow fever vaccine responses in identical twins. As that study records: A vaccine T cell response that seemed partly convergent and partly personalized was reported in twins.

The rearrangement joins TRBV6-1 to TRBJ2-2; 10 bases agree with TRBD2. The sample taken for sequencing was CD8+ T cells sorted from blood. This TCR was recovered from a woman in her late teens or twenties in good health. CDR3 bases: TGTGCCAGCACCCAAAACCTTGGAAGCGGGGGGGGGAACACCGGGGAGCTGTTTTTT. It translates to CASTQNLGSGGGNTGELFF.